These 24 T cell receptor beta chains originate from one sample sequenced in a study of low-dose radiotherapy and immunotherapy resistance in tumors. Time point: after trial treatment. Treatment in this sample: LDRT plus nivolumab, ipilimumab, low-dose cyclophosphamide and aspirin (RACIN trial). Primers used for first-strand cDNA, a TRAV- and TRBV-specific set, covered both alpha and beta chains. TCR amplification ran 20 PCR cycles using constant-region and V-primer adapter primers. TCRdb processed the reads anew with MiXCR; each CDR3 protein has one entry. Of roughly 95,000 distinct CDR3 sequences listed, about 20% are singletons. The sequencing used PBMCs, collected after low-dose radiotherapy plus immunotherapy. The receptors come from a female donor with ovarian cancer.

Comments on this clonotype: Only one base separates this from a far larger clonotype, so it likely reflects a read error. The V and J genes are TRBV27 and TRBJ1-2; D might be TRBD1 (6 bases). CDR1 MNHEY and CDR2 SMNVEV come from the germline V gene (reference sequence). The V gene lost 5 bases and the J gene lost 4 bases, with 14 bases spanning the gap. The CDR3 is 14 residues long. DNA for the CDR3: TGTGCCAGCAGTGGGACAACCAAGATCTATGGCTACACCTTC. As protein: CASSGTTKIYGYTF.

Many counts were recorded for this clonotype. The chain carries TRBV7-9 and TRBJ1-2; 9 nucleotides align to TRBD1. Trimming cost V 4 bases and J 4 bases; bases outside gene matches: 13. This CDR3 has 17 amino acids. CDR1 and CDR2 (germline): SEHNR, FQNEAQ (reference sequence). The CDR3 protein is CASSYIQGAGLGYGYTF. CDR3 sequence (DNA): TGTGCCAGCAGCTATATACAGGGGGCCGGGCTTGGCTATGGCTACACCTTC.

This clonotype was counted between two and nine times. J is TRBJ2-6 and V is TRBV7-3; D uncertain. V lost 1 base and J 0 bases, leaving 10 bases between the germline ends. Germline CDR1 and CDR2: SGHTA and FQGTGA. This CDR3 is built from 17 residues. The CDR3 protein is CASSLSGRSSGANVLTF. The DNA of the CDR3 is TGTGCCAGCAGCTTAAGTGGACGGAGCTCTGGGGCCAACGTCCTGACTTTC. Looking up the rest from reference TRBV7-3 and TRBJ2-6 gives the full variable domain: GAGVSQTPSNKVTEKGKYVELRCDPISGHTALYWYRQSLGQGPEFLIYFQGTGAADDSGLPNDRFFAVRPEGSVSTLKIQRTERGDSAVYLCASSLSGRSSGANVLTFGAGSRLTVL.

On this clonotype: A read error is possible here, since a much larger clone lies one base away. This chain uses TRBV29-1 with TRBJ1-2; a possible D gene is TRBD1 (6 bases). This CDR3 comprises 21 residues. The V gene's germline CDR1 is SQVTM and CDR2 ANQGSEA. V dropped 2 bases and J dropped 0 bases, with 31 bases sitting between them. This CDR3 reads CSVELRQRVPGDSSSNYGYTF. CDR3 bases: TGCAGCGTTGAACTTAGGCAAAGGGTGCCAGGGGACTCCTCTTCTAACTATGGCTACACCTTC.

This clonotype has at least ten counts. V is TRBV12-3 or TRBV12-4 and J is TRBJ1-1; TRBD1 might be the D (5 bases). This CDR3 is 15 amino acids long. Between the trimmed V and J ends, which lost 6 bases and 2 bases, there was a span of 16 bases. CDR3 protein: CASRPPGYVNTEAFF. CDR3 nucleotides: TGTGCCAGCAGGCCCCCAGGGTACGTCAACACTGAAGCTTTCTTT.

This sequence joins TRBV19 and TRBJ2-7, with TRBD2 matching 8 bases. Germline CDR1 LNHDA, CDR2 SQIVND (reference sequence). CDR3 size: 15 residues. Unmatched junction bases numbered 6, after V lost 3 bases and J lost 2 bases. DNA for the CDR3: TGTGCCAGTAGTATTCAAGCGGGAGTAACCTACGAGCAGTACTTC. Translated: CASSIQAGVTYEQYF.

In its sample, this clonotype was seen many times. The rearrangement links TRBV6-6 to TRBJ2-2; 8 bases align to TRBD2. The CDR3 totals 18 residues. The germline gives CDR1 MNHNY, CDR2 SVGAGI (reference sequence). The trim removed 0 bases at V and 1 base at J, leaving 7 bases unmatched. CDR3 loop: CASSYSITAGGNTGELFF. CDR3 in DNA: TGTGCCAGCAGTTACTCGATCACGGCGGGGGGGAACACCGGGGAGCTGTTTTTT.

The chain couples TRBV11-2 to TRBJ2-7, with D unclear. Trimming shortened V by 1 base and J by 6 bases, and 10 bases separated the two germline ends. The CDR3 runs to 13 residues. Germline V gene lookup returns CDR1 SGHAT and CDR2 FQNNGV. CDR3 DNA sequence: TGTGCCAGCAGCTTAGGCCCGGGCACCGAGCAGTACTTC. Its translation: CASSLGPGTEQYF.

There are many counts of this clonotype. This chain links TRBV5-8 with TRBJ2-1, with TRBD2 matching over 12 bases. The V and J ends lost 6 bases and 9 bases, in that order; junction bases with no gene match: 13. In germline, CDR1 is SGHTS, CDR2 YDEGEE. The CDR3 runs 16 residues. This chain's CDR3 is CASTPRLAGDAAEQFF. The CDR3 bases are TGTGCCAGCACGCCCAGACTAGCGGGAGATGCGGCTGAGCAGTTCTTC.

This clonotype was seen at least ten times. The V and J genes are TRBV10-3 and TRBJ1-1; no reliable D call. Deletions cut 3 bases from V and 2 bases from J, with 7 bases between. CDR3 size: 13 residues. CDR1 is ENHRY, CDR2 SYGVKD, per germline. DNA for the CDR3: TGTGCCATCAGTGAAACAGCAAACACTGAAGCTTTCTTT. It is translated as CAISETANTEAFF.

Many counts were recorded for this clonotype. The chain has TRBV11-3 and TRBJ2-3; 8 bases map to TRBD2. Germline CDR1 reads SGHNT; CDR2 reads YENEEA. The CDR3 covers 15 residues. V was clipped by 2 bases and J by 6 bases; unmatched bases: 7. The CDR3 nucleotides are TGTGCCAGCAGCTTAAGAGCGGGAGCTTGGGATACGCAGTATTTT. It translates to CASSLRAGAWDTQYF.

Concerning this clonotype itself: A read error is likely here: a far larger clone is one base away. The chain couples TRBV6-2 or TRBV6-3 to TRBJ2-1; tentatively, D is TRBD2 (6 bases). Germline V gene sequence: CDR1 MNHEY, CDR2 SVGEGT. Trimming took 6 bases from V and 1 from J, leaving 13 bases between them. This CDR3 is built from 15 residues. The CDR3 loop reads CASSIARGSYNEQFF. The CDR3 DNA reads as TGTGCCAGCAGCATAGCGCGGGGTTCCTACAATGAGCAGTTCTTC.

V gene TRBV25-1 combines with J gene TRBJ2-1; D gene ambiguous. Per germline, CDR1 MGHDK and CDR2 SYGVNS. The CDR3 is 12 residues long. V was clipped by 9 bases and J by 15 bases, with 21 bases between them. The CDR3 loop reads CASNGPGRRVFF. CDR3 DNA: TGTGCCAGTAACGGCCCGGGCCGTCGGGTGTTCTTC.

This clonotype was detected ten times or more. V and J are TRBV2 and TRBJ2-7; TRBD1 aligns across 11 bases. The V gene end was trimmed by 6 bases and the J gene end by 3 bases; junction bases not matched to a gene: 7. The CDR3 has 15 residues. Germline V gene sequence: CDR1 SNHLY, CDR2 FYNNEI. The CDR3 DNA sequence: TGTGCCAGCAGCCCCCGGACAGGGGGCAGCTACGAGCAGTACTTC. This codes for CASSPRTGGSYEQYF.

In its sample, this clonotype was seen many times. This chain's CDR3 is CASSQLAGEQETQYF. CDR3 bases: TGTGCCAGCAGTCAACTAGCGGGAGAACAAGAGACCCAGTACTTC. The rearrangement links TRBV12-3 or TRBV12-4 to TRBJ2-5; 11 bases fit TRBD2. V shed 5 bases, J shed 2 bases, and the junction held 4 bases outside the gene matches. The CDR3 has 15 amino acids.

This chain uses TRBV3-1 with TRBJ2-7; D is undetermined. CDR1 and CDR2 from the germline V gene are LGHDT and YNNKEL (reference sequence). The CDR3 runs to 13 residues. The V end lost 4 bases, the J end lost 3 bases, and 10 bases lay between the germline ends. Written as DNA, the CDR3 is TGTGCCAGCAGCCCCAGATCCATCTACGAGCAGTACTTC. This sequence encodes CASSPRSIYEQYF.

This clonotype was counted at least ten times. The V and J genes are TRBV7-3 and TRBJ2-5; possible D gene TRBD2, 7 bases. Germline values: CDR1 SGHTA, CDR2 FQGTGA. Trimming stripped 3 bases from V and 4 bases from J, with 15 bases between. This CDR3 comprises 15 residues. The CDR3 DNA sequence: TGTGCCAGCAGCTTTTTGCGGGGGCCCGGAGAGACCCAGTACTTC. It encodes CASSFLRGPGETQYF.

This clonotype came up many times. This chain links TRBV10-3 with TRBJ1-4; TRBD1 matches at 8 bases. V was clipped by 6 bases and J by 5 bases; unmatched bases: 2. The CDR3 sequence is 13 residues long. Germline V gene data show CDR1 as ENHRY and CDR2 as SYGVKD. Here the CDR3 DNA reads TGTGCCATCAGCAGGGGGCCGAATGAAAAACTGTTTTTT. This gives the protein CAISRGPNEKLFF.

This clonotype was counted a few times. The rearrangement joins TRBV6-2 or TRBV6-3 to TRBJ1-2, with D maybe TRBD1 (6 bases). The germline V gene has CDR1 MNHEY and CDR2 SVGEGT. V lost 5 bases and J 8 bases, leaving 18 bases between the germline ends. The CDR3 length is 14 residues. The CDR3 nucleotides read TGTGCCAGCAGTGTCTTGGACAGCACAGGGGGCTACACCTTC. Its protein product is CASSVLDSTGGYTF.

This clonotype has a count of ten or more. The chain combines TRBV7-2 with TRBJ1-3, with D perhaps matching TRBD1 (6 bases). Trimming took off 3 bases at V and 2 bases at J, with 11 bases between the two ends. CDR1 is SGHTA and CDR2 is FQGNSA in the germline V gene. The CDR3 runs to 15 residues. The CDR3 sequence is CASSLNSGAGNTIYF. The CDR3 coding sequence is TGTGCCAGCAGCTTGAACTCAGGGGCTGGAAACACCATATATTTT.

The table lists this clonotype with a few counts. A read error likely explains this, since a far larger clone differs by one base. This rearrangement joins TRBV5-6 to TRBJ2-7; D tentatively fits TRBD1 or TRBD2 (5 bases each). The V gene lost 2 bases and the J gene lost 7 bases, with 19 bases spanning the gap. CDR3 length: 15 residues. Germline V gives CDR1 SGHDT, CDR2 YYEEEE. The CDR3 here is CASSFLGPGGHEQYF. The CDR3 nucleotides are TGTGCCAGCAGCTTCTTGGGACCCGGTGGCCATGAGCAGTACTTC.

In this sample, this clonotype turned up many times. V is TRBV24-1 and J is TRBJ2-2; D gene unclear. The CDR3 consists of 16 residues. In germline, CDR1 is KGHDR, CDR2 SFDVKD. V dropped 4 bases and J dropped 6 bases, with 17 bases sitting between them. CDR3 nucleotides: TGTGCCACCAGTGACCCGACCCAGCGAAACTCCGGGGAGCTGTTTTTT. Encoded protein: CATSDPTQRNSGELFF.

This clonotype has at least ten counts. The rearrangement uses TRBV20-1 and TRBJ1-2; D gene unclear. Germline assignment: CDR1 DFQATT and CDR2 SNEGSKA (reference sequence). The CDR3 runs 11 residues. The ends were cut back, 7 bases at V and 3 bases at J, with 9 bases in the middle. CDR3 nucleotides: TGCAGTGGCAAGATGGACTATGGCTACACCTTC. It encodes CSGKMDYGYTF.

This clonotype was seen ten or more times. V usage is TRBV3-1 and J usage is TRBJ2-3; 9 bases align to TRBD1. Germline lookup yields CDR1 LGHDT and CDR2 YNNKEL (reference sequence). There are 15 residues in the CDR3. V trimming: 4 bases; J trimming: 2 bases; junction bases outside the gene matches: 4. As DNA, the CDR3 is TGTGCCAGCAGCCCACGGGACAGGGACACAGATACGCAGTATTTT. Translating it yields CASSPRDRDTDTQYF.